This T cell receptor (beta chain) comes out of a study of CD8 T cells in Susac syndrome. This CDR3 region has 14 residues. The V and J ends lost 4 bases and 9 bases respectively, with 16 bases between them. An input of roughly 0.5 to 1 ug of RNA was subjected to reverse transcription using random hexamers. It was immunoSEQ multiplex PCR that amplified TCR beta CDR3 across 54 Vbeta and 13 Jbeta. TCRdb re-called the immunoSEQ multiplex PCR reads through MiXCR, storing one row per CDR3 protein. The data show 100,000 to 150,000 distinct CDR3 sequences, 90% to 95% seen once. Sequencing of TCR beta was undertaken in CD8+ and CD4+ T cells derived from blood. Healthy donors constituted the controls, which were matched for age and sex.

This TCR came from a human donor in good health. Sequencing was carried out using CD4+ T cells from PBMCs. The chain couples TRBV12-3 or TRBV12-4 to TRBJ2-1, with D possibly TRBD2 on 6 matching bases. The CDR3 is CASSSDREPREQFF. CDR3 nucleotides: TGTGCCAGCAGTTCCGACCGGGAGCCTCGTGAGCAGTTCTTC.